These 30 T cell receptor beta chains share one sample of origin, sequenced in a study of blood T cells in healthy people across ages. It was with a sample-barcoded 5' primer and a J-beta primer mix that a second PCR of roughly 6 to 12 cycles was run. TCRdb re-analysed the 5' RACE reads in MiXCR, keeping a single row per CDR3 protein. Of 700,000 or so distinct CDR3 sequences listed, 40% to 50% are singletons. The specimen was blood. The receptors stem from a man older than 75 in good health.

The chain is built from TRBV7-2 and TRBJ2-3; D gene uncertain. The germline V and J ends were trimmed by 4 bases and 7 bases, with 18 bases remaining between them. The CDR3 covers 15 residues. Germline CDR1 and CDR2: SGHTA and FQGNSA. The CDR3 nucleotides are TGTGCCAGCAGCTCCAGGACCATCAATCGTAATACGCAGTATTTT. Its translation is CASSSRTINRNTQYF.

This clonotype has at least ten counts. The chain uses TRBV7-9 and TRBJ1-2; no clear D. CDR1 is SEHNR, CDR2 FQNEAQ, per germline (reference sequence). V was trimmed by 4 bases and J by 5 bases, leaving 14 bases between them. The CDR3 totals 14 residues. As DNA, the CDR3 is TGTGCCAGCAGCTCAATACAGAACCTTTATGGCTACACCTTC. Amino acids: CASSSIQNLYGYTF.

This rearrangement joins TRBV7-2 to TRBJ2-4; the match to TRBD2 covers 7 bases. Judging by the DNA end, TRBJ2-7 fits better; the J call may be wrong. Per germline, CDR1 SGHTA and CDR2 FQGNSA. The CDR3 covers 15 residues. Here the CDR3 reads CASSLARGAGYEQYF. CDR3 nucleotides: TGTGCCAGCAGCTTAGCCCGAGGAGCGGGGTACGAGCAGTACTTC.

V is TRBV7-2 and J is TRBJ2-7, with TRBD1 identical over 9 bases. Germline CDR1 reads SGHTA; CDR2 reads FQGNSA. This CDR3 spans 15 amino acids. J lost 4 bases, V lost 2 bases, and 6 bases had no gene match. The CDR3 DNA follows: TGTGCCAGCAGCTTATCCGGGACAGGGCAATACGAGCAGTACTTC. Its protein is CASSLSGTGQYEQYF.

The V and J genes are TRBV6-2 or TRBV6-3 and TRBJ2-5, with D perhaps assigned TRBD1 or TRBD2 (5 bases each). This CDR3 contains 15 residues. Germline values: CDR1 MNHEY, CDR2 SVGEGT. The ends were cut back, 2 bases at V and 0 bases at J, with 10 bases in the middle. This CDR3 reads CASSYRGTYQETQYF. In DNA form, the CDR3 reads TGTGCCAGCAGTTACAGAGGGACGTACCAAGAGACCCAGTACTTC.

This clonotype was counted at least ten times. CDR3 sequence reads: CSVGGHIQYF. The CDR3 nucleotides are TGCAGCGTTGGAGGTCACATTCAGTACTTC. This chain links TRBV29-1 with TRBJ2-4; D gene ambiguous. The V end was cut by 4 bases, the J end by 8 bases, with 6 bases between. CDR1 and CDR2 from the germline V gene are SQVTM and ANQGSEA. The CDR3 loop spans 10 amino acids.

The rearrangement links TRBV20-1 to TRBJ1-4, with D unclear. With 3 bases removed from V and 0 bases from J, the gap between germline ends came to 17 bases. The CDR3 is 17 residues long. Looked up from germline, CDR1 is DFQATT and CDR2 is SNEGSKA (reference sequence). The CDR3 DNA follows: TGCAGTGCTAGTAGGTTGCTCACCGAAGCAACTAATGAAAAACTGTTTTTT. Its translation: CSASRLLTEATNEKLFF.

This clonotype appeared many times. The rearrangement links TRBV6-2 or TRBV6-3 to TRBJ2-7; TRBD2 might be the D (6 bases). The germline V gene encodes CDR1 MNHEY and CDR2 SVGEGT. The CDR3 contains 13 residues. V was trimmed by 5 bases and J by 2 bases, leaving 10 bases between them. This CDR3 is CASSTGTPYEQYF. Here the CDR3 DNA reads TGTGCCAGCAGTACCGGGACTCCCTACGAGCAGTACTTC.

CDR3 in amino acids: CASSVPPGELFF. CDR3 nucleotide sequence: TGTGCCAGCAGCGTTCCTCCGGGGGAGCTGTTTTTT. The V gene is TRBV5-5, the J gene TRBJ2-2; D is unclear. The germline CDR1 and CDR2 sequences are SGHKS and YYEKEE (reference sequence). With 4 bases removed from V and 8 bases from J, the gap between germline ends came to 9 bases. This CDR3 comprises 12 residues.

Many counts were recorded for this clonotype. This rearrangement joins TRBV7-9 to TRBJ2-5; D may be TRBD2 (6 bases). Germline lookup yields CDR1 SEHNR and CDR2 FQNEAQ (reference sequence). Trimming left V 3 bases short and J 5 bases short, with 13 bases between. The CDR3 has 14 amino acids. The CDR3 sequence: CASSLDGAGETQYF. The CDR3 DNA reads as TGTGCCAGCAGCTTGGATGGTGCGGGGGAGACCCAGTACTTC.

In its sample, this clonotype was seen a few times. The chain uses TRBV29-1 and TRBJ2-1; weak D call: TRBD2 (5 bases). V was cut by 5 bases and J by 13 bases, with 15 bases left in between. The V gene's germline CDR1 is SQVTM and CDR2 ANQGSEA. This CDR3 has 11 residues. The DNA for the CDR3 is TGCAGCGTTTTAAGCCGGGATTATCAGTTCTTC. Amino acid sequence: CSVLSRDYQFF.

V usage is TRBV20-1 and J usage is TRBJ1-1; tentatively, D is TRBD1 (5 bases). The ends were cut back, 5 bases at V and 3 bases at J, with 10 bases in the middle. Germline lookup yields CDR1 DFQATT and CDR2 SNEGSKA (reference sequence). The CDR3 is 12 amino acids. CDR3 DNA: TGCAGTGCTGTGGGGGAGTACACTGAAGCTTTCTTT. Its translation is CSAVGEYTEAFF.

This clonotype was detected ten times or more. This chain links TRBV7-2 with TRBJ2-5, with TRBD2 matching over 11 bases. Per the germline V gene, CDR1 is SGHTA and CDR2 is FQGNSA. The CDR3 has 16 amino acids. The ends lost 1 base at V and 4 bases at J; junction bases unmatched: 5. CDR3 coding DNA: TGTGCCAGCAGCTTAGTCCTAGCGGGAGGACGAGAGACCCAGTACTTC. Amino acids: CASSLVLAGGRETQYF.

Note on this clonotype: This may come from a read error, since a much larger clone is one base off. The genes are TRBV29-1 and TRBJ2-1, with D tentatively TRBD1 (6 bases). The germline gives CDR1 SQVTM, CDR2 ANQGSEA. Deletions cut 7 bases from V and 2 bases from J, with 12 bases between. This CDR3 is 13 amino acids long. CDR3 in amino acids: CSGRNRAYNEQFF. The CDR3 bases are TGCAGCGGGAGGAACAGGGCCTACAATGAGCAGTTCTTC.

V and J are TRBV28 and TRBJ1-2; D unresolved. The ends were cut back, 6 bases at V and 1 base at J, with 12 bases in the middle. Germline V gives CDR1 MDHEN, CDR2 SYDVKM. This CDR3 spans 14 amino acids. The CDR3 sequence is CASRYPLNNYGYTF. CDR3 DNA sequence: TGTGCCAGCAGGTACCCCCTTAATAACTATGGCTACACCTTC.

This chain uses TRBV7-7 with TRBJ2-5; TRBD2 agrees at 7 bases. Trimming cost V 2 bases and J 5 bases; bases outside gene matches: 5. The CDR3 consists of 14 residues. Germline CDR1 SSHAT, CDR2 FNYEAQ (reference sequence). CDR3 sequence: CASSLLSGGETQYF. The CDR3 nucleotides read TGTGCCAGCAGCTTATTGTCGGGGGGTGAGACCCAGTACTTC.

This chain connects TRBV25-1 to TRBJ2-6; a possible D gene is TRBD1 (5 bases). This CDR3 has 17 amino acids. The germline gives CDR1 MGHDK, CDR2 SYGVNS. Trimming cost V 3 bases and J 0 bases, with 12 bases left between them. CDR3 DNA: TGTGCCAGCAGTGAGTACAGGTTAACCTCTGGGGCCAACGTCCTGACTTTC. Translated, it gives CASSEYRLTSGANVLTF.

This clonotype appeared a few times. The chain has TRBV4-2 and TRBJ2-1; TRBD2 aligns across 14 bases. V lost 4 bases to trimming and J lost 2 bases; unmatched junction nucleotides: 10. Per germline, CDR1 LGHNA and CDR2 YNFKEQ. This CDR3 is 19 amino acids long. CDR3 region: CASSLNPGTSGRTYNEQFF. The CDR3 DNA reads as TGTGCCAGCAGCCTTAATCCCGGGACTAGCGGGAGAACCTACAATGAGCAGTTCTTC.

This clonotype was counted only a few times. CDR3 sequence reads: CASSPTNMAGGYEQYF. CDR3 bases: TGTGCCAGCAGCCCGACAAATATGGCGGGAGGCTACGAGCAGTACTTC. The V gene is TRBV7-2, the J gene TRBJ2-7, with 8 positions matching TRBD2. This CDR3 is built from 16 residues. V gave up 5 bases and J gave up 3 bases; unmatched junction bases: 12. Germline CDR1 is SGHTA and CDR2 is FQGNSA.

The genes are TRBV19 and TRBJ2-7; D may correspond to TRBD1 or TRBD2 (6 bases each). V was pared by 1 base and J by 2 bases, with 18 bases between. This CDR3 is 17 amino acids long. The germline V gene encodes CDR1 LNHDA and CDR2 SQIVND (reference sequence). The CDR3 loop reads CASSIGPGGGSPYEQYF. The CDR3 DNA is TGTGCCAGTAGTATAGGCCCCGGAGGGGGGAGCCCCTACGAGCAGTACTTC. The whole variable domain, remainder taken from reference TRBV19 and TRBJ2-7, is DGGITQSPKYLFRKEGQNVTLSCEQNLNHDAMYWYRQDPGQGLRLIYYSQIVNDFQKGDIAEGYSVSREKKESFPLTVTSAQKNPTAFYLCASSIGPGGGSPYEQYFGPGTRLTVT.

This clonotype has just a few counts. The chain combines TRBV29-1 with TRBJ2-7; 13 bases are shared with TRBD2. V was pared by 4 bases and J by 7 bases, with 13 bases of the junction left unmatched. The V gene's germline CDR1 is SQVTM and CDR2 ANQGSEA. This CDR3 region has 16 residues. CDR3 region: CSVVPPTSGGYNEQYF. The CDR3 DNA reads TGCAGCGTTGTTCCTCCGACTAGCGGGGGGTACAATGAGCAGTACTTC.

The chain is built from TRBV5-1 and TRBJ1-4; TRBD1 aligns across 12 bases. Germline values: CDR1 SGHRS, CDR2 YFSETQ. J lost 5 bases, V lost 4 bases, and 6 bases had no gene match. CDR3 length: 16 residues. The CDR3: CASSTGQGALNEKLFF. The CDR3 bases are TGCGCCAGCAGCACGGGACAGGGGGCCCTAAATGAAAAACTGTTTTTT. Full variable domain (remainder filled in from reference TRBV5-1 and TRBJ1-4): KAGVTQTPRYLIKTRGQQVTLSCSPISGHRSVSWYQQTPGQGLQFLFEYFSETQRNKGNFPGRFSGRQFSNSRSEMNVSTLELGDSALYLCASSTGQGALNEKLFFGSGTQLSVL.

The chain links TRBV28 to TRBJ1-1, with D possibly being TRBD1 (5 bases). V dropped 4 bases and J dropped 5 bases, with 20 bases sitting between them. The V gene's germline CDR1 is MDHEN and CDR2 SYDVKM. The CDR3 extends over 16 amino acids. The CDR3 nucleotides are TGTGCCAGCAGTTCTGGAGTGGGGGGGTACGGTACTGAAGCTTTCTTT. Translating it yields CASSSGVGGYGTEAFF.

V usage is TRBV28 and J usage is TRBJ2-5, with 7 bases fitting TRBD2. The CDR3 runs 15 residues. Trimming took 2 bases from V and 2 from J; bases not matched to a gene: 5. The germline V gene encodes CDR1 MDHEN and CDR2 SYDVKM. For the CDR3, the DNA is TGTGCCAGCAGTTTAGCGGGGACTACTCAAGAGACCCAGTACTTC. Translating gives CASSLAGTTQETQYF.

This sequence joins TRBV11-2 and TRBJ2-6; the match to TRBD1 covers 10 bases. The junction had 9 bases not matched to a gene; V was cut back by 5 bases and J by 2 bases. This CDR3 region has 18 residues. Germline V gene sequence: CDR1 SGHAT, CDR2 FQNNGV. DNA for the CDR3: TGTGCCAGCAGCAACCGGGACAGGGGTGAGGCTGGGGCCAACGTCCTGACTTTC. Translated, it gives CASSNRDRGEAGANVLTF. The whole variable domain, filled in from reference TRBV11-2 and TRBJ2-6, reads EAGVAQSPRYKIIEKRQSVAFWCNPISGHATLYWYQQILGQGPKLLIQFQNNGVVDDSQLPKDRFSAERLKGVDSTLKIQPAKLEDSAVYLCASSNRDRGEAGANVLTFGAGSRLTVL.

CDR3 in amino acids: CASSLRQSRGTNTEAFF. CDR3 bases: TGTGCCAGCAGTTTGCGGCAATCGCGAGGGACGAACACTGAAGCTTTCTTT. The gene calls are TRBV27 and TRBJ1-1; weak D call: TRBD1 (5 bases). This CDR3 contains 17 residues. Trimming shortened V by 3 bases and J by 1 base, and 18 bases separated the two germline ends. CDR1 MNHEY and CDR2 SMNVEV come from the germline V gene (reference sequence).

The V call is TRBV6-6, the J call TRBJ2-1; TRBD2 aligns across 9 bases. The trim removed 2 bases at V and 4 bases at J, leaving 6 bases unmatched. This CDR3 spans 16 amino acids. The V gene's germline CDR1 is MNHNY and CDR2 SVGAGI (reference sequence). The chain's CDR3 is CASSYGRGGIYNEQFF. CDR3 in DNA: TGTGCCAGCAGTTACGGGCGGGGGGGTATTTACAATGAGCAGTTCTTC.

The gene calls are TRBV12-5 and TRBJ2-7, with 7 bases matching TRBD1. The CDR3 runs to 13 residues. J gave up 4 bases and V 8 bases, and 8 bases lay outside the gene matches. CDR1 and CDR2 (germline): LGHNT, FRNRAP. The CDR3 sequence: CASRGQQTYEQYF. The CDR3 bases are TGTGCTAGTCGGGGACAGCAAACGTACGAGCAGTACTTC.

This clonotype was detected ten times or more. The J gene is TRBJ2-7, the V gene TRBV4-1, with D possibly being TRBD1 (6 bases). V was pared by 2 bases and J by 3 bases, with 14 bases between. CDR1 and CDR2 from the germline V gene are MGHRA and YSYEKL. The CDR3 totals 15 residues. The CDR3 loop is CASSQSSQGNYEQYF. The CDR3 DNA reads TGCGCCAGCAGCCAATCATCGCAGGGGAACTACGAGCAGTACTTC.

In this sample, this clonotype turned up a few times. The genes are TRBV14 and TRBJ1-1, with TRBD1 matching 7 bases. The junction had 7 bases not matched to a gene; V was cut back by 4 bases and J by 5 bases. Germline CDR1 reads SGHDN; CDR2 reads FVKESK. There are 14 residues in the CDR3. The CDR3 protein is CASSPQTGLTEAFF. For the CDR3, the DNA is TGTGCCAGCAGCCCGCAGACAGGGTTAACTGAAGCTTTCTTT.